The 15 T cell receptor beta chains in this list originate from one sample, sequenced in a study of tumor-infiltrating T cells and Merkel cell polyomavirus. Across the whole study: The study examined CD8+ T cells specific for the Merkel cell polyomavirus KLL epitope.

Robust Merkel cell polyomavirus Large T antigen positivity by immunohistochemistry was seen in all patients' tumors. The repertoire was sequenced with immunoSEQ multiplex PCR; TCRdb's copy has only in-frame clones and lacks some. The sample contains more than 20,000 clones, about 85% of which appear only once. The sequenced sample was lymph node tissue. These receptors all come from a man aged 45-60 years with Merkel cell carcinoma.

This chain connects TRBV7-8 to TRBJ2-7; D might be TRBD1 (6 bases). Germline CDR1 is SGHVS and CDR2 is FQNEAQ. The CDR3 sequence is 16 residues long. Trimming pared 5 bases from V and 0 bases from J, leaving 17 bases between. CDR3 nucleotide sequence: TGTGCCAGCAGCCGTGGACAGACCCAAAGCTCCTACGAGCAGTACTTC. Translation gives CASSRGQTQSSYEQYF.

V and J are TRBV11-2 and TRBJ2-2, with TRBD2 matching over 14 bases. The germline V gene has CDR1 SGHAT and CDR2 FQNNGV. The CDR3 contains 18 residues. Unmatched junction bases numbered 7, after V lost 1 base and J lost 6 bases. CDR3 protein: CASSLVRRLAGGAGELFF. CDR3 coding DNA: TGTGCCAGCAGCTTAGTACGGCGACTAGCGGGGGGGGCCGGGGAGCTGTTTTTT. Together with reference TRBV11-2 and TRBJ2-2, the CDR3 gives the full variable domain: EAGVAQSPRYKIIEKRQSVAFWCNPISGHATLYWYQQILGQGPKLLIQFQNNGVVDDSQLPKDRFSAERLKGVDSTLKIQPAKLEDSAVYLCASSLVRRLAGGAGELFFGEGSRLTVL.

The chain links TRBV6-5 to TRBJ1-6; the D gene is possibly TRBD1 (5 bases). Germline-derived CDR1 and CDR2 are MNHEY and SVGAGI. The CDR3 has 15 amino acids. V lost 4 bases and J 7 bases, leaving 14 bases between the germline ends. CDR3 sequence: CASSLEGRRNSPLHF. For the CDR3, the DNA is TGTGCCAGCAGTTTGGAGGGGAGAAGGAATTCACCCCTCCACTTT.

The genes are TRBV5-1 and TRBJ2-1, with TRBD2 matching 9 bases. CDR3 length: 13 residues. Germline V CDR1 and CDR2: SGHRS, YFSETQ. Losses at the gene ends were 7 bases for V and 7 bases for J; bases not matched to a gene: 6. CDR3 coding DNA: TGCGCCAGCCGTAGCGGGAGTGGAAATGAGCAGTTCTTC. Its protein is CASRSGSGNEQFF.

The chain recombines TRBV10-3 with TRBJ2-3, with TRBD1 matching over 8 bases. V shed 10 bases and J 4 bases; nucleotides not matched to a gene: 7. The CDR3 is made up of 13 amino acids. Germline V CDR1 and CDR2: ENHRY, SYGVKD. CDR3 bases: TGTGCCACCGGGACAGGAGGCGCAGATACGCAGTATTTT. Its protein is CATGTGGADTQYF.

This sequence joins TRBV28 and TRBJ1-3; D is possibly TRBD1 (5 bases). Germline V lookup: CDR1 MDHEN, CDR2 SYDVKM. The CDR3 covers 16 residues. Trimming removed 4 bases from V and 1 base from J, with 14 bases in between. CDR3 coding DNA: TGTGCCAGCAGTTGGGGGGTTTCGTGGTCTGGAAACACCATATATTTT. It encodes CASSWGVSWSGNTIYF.

The chain has TRBV5-1 and TRBJ2-5, with TRBD1 identical over 9 bases. The V gene's germline CDR1 is SGHRS and CDR2 YFSETQ. V lost 4 bases, J lost 3 bases, and 7 bases stayed unmatched. The CDR3 spans 15 residues. In DNA form, the CDR3 reads TGCGCCAGCAGCGCTTGGGACAGGGAGGAAGAGACCCAGTACTTC. Encoded protein: CASSAWDREEETQYF. The full variable domain, completed using reference TRBV5-1 and TRBJ2-5, is KAGVTQTPRYLIKTRGQQVTLSCSPISGHRSVSWYQQTPGQGLQFLFEYFSETQRNKGNFPGRFSGRQFSNSRSEMNVSTLELGDSALYLCASSAWDREEETQYFGPGTRLLVL.

The CDR3 region is CASSSGLTNNEQFF. The DNA of the CDR3 is TGTGCCAGCAGCTCAGGACTTACCAACAATGAGCAGTTCTTC. The chain couples TRBV6-5 to TRBJ2-1; maybe TRBD2 (5 bases). The CDR3 is made up of 14 amino acids. The V gene lost 6 bases and the J gene lost 5 bases, with 14 bases spanning the gap. Germline assignment: CDR1 MNHEY and CDR2 SVGAGI.

V usage is TRBV28 and J usage is TRBJ1-5, with 9 nucleotides matching TRBD1. The CDR3 is 16 residues long. V dropped 6 bases and J dropped 6; count of bases not matched to a gene: 12. Germline V lookup: CDR1 MDHEN, CDR2 SYDVKM. CDR3 protein: CASSPWTGATFQPQHF. For the CDR3, the DNA is TGTGCCAGCAGCCCCTGGACAGGGGCTACATTTCAGCCCCAGCATTTT.

The rearrangement links TRBV29-1 to TRBJ1-5, with TRBD1 matching over 9 bases. Germline CDR1 and CDR2: SQVTM and ANQGSEA. The CDR3 runs 13 residues. The V segment lost 6 bases and the J segment 5 bases; nucleotides outside the gene matches: 5. The CDR3, as DNA: TGCAGCGTAAAGACAGGGGGAGATCAGCCCCAGCATTTT. This codes for CSVKTGGDQPQHF.

The chain is built from TRBV18 and TRBJ1-2; TRBD1 might be the D (5 bases). Germline V gene sequence: CDR1 KGHSH, CDR2 LQKENI. V dropped 3 bases and J dropped 6 bases, with 17 bases sitting between them. The CDR3 runs 15 residues. The CDR3, as DNA: TGTGCCAGCTCACCTCCCAAACAGGCGGGGGATGGCTACACCTTC. Its protein is CASSPPKQAGDGYTF.

The V and J genes are TRBV6-5 and TRBJ2-7; TRBD1 is a possible D gene (5 bases). The CDR3 is 12 residues long. Germline V gene data show CDR1 as MNHEY and CDR2 as SVGAGI. Trimming left V 6 bases short and J 5 bases short, with 11 bases between. CDR3 in DNA: TGTGCCAGCAGGGCCAGGGCGGACGAGCAGTACTTC. Translating gives CASRARADEQYF.

This rearrangement joins TRBV6-4 to TRBJ2-4; TRBD1 might be the D (5 bases). Germline V gene data show CDR1 as MRHNA and CDR2 as SNTAGT. V lost 4 bases to trimming and J lost 2 bases, with 12 bases between them. The CDR3 has 15 amino acids. Here the CDR3 reads CASSGKGVTKNIQYF. CDR3 DNA sequence: TGTGCCAGCAGTGGGAAAGGGGTCACCAAAAACATTCAGTACTTC.

The J gene is TRBJ2-7, the V gene TRBV5-1, with D perhaps matching TRBD2 (5 bases). The CDR3 runs 14 residues. Germline CDR1 reads SGHRS; CDR2 reads YFSETQ. Trimming stripped 4 bases from V and 1 base from J, with 12 bases between. The chain's CDR3 is CASSGGRGSYEQYF. CDR3 nucleotides: TGCGCCAGCAGCGGTGGACGGGGATCCTACGAGCAGTACTTC.

The V call is TRBV5-1, the J call TRBJ2-2; no clear D. Trimming shortened V by 2 bases and J by 1 base, and 6 bases separated the two germline ends. Per the germline V gene, CDR1 is SGHRS and CDR2 is YFSETQ. This CDR3 is built from 14 residues. DNA of the CDR3: TGCGCCAGCAGCTTCCTCGTGAACACCGGGGAGCTGTTTTTT. Its protein product is CASSFLVNTGELFF.